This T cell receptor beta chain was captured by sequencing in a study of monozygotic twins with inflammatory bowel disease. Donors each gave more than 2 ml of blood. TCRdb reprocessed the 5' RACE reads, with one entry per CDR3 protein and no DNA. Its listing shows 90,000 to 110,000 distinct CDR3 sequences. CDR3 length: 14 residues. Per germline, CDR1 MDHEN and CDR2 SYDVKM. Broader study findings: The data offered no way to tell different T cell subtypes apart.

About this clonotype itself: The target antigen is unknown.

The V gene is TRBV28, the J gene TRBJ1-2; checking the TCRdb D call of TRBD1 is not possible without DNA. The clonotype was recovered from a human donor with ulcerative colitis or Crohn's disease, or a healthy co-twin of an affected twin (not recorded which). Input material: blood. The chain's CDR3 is CASTTGQGEVGYTF.